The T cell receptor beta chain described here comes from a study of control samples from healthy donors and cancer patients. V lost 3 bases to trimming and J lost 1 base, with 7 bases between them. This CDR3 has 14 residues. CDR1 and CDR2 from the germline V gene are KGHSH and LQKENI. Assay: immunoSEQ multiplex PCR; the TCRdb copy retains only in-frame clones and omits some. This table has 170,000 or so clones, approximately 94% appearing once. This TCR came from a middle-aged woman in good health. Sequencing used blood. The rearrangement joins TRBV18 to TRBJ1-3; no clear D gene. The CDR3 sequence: CASSPEGSGNTIYF. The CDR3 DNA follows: TGTGCCAGCTCACCCGAGGGATCTGGAAACACCATATATTTT.